This T cell receptor beta chain was found in a study of T-cell memory formation after mild COVID-19 (dated by TCRdb to about 2021). The study in broad terms: Most TCR sequence clusters were specific to one of the two donors. T-cell clones expanding and contracting after mild COVID-19 in a couple of donors were tracked by longitudinal TCRalpha and TCRbeta repertoire sequencing. Two young, previously healthy adult volunteers made up the cohort, one male and one female. Broad study findings and their caveats: Contracting CD4+ clones appeared mostly in the CM and EM memory subsets, whereas CD8+ clones were enriched in EMRA. SARS-CoV-2 specificity of the second-wave clones peaking on day 37 was not confirmed. The study included only a couple of mild cases, and larger cohorts that include severe cases with pre-infection samples were judged to be necessary. Some responding clones were detected in pre-infection memory, suggesting pre-existing cross-reactive memory T cells joined the SARS-CoV-2 response. From day 15 to 85, contracting clones showed balanced CD4/CD8 phenotypes, whereas a second wave of clones that expanded from day 15 to 37 leaned towards CD4+.

Ends trimmed: V by 8 bases, J by 0 bases; bases unmatched to a gene: 12. From the cysteine through the phenylalanine, the CDR3 covers 17 amino acids. The CDR3 DNA has 51 bases and is translated from base 1. CDR1 DFQATT and CDR2 SNEGSKA are derived from the germline V gene (reference sequence). In its sample, this clonotype was seen a few times. No cognate antigen has been identified for it. There are no base qualities to consult, and no much larger clone falls within one base. Ficoll-Paque density gradient centrifugation was used to isolate PBMCs. TCRdb lists the instrument as Illumina NovaSeq 6000. TCRalpha and TCRbeta cDNA libraries were constructed by 5'RACE with constant-segment primers, with sample barcodes and unique molecular identifiers being introduced. RNA was extracted from every sample with Trizol reagent. Amplification of the libraries took two PCR steps, and the second step added a second sample barcode plus Illumina TruSeq adapters. Sequencing of the libraries was done on an Illumina NovaSeq, producing 2 x 150 bp paired-end reads. The original pipeline was this. Demultiplexing of reads and collapsing into UMI-guided consensus sequences were performed with migec v1.2.7. Using mixcr v2.1.11, UMI consensuses were aligned to TRA and TRB V and J templates and then assembled into clonotypes. A clonotype was counted as expanded or contracted only if both edgeR and NoisET called the change significant, with noise models trained on biological replicates. For edgeR calls, the cutoffs were a false discovery rate-adjusted p below 0.01 and a log2 fold-change threshold of 1. As an exploratory analysis of dynamics, max-normalized trajectories of the 1000 most abundant clonotypes were examined with PCA combined with hierarchical clustering. Each responding clone was given a CD4 or CD8 phenotype based on the CD4+ and CD8+ repertoires, which had been sequenced separately. TCRdb cleaned the public reads at Q25 with fastp, built clones with MiXCR and kept in-frame beta chains. Rows are unified per CDR3 protein, each entry keeping the most common DNA and genes. The V and J calls follow TCRdb's processing rather than the paper's. The sample has roughly 120,000 distinct CDR3 sequences on record, 16% of them singletons. The ten most abundant clones make up approximately 15% of the sample.

The V and J genes are TRBV20-1 and TRBJ2-6; TRBD1 aligns with 8 central bases. The TCR sequence derives from an adult woman who had mild COVID-19 (a few samples of this study predate the infection). The sample titles of this study are shuffled in the database, so cell type and time point are left out; the donor was told from shared clones. The specimen sequenced was PBMCs or a T cell subset sorted from them (not recorded which). The CDR3 is CSSQRDRTSSGANVLTF. Read as DNA, the sequence is TGCAGTTCCCAGAGGGACAGGACCAGCTCTGGGGCCAACGTCCTGACTTTC.